This entry concerns a single T cell receptor (beta chain). Its target is unknown. The deep-level immunoSEQ assay was used. Sequencing used immunoSEQ multiplex PCR; TCRdb keeps in-frame clones, though not all of them. The table lists about 600,000 clones, roughly 97% of them singletons, with 0.055% to 0.07% in the top ten. This sample was included in a study of shared clonotypes between healthy human individuals. Overall study results and limits: Sampling included only blood; tissue repertoires likely differ.

The healthy adult donors were HIV-negative and reported no recent acute infections or vaccinations. Memory CD4+ cells were the fraction left after CD45RA+ naive selection. The CDR3 has 14 residues. The V gene's germline CDR1 is SGHRS and CDR2 YFSETQ. The germline V and J ends were trimmed by 7 bases and 1 base, with 11 bases remaining between them. Source material: naive CD4+ T cells sorted from blood. Subset reported: CD45RA+ positively selected. The TCR was taken from a woman in her 30s in good health. The chain links TRBV5-1 to TRBJ2-2, with D uncertain. The CDR3 region is CASAPDGNTGELFF. The CDR3 DNA reads TGCGCCAGCGCACCCGACGGGAACACCGGGGAGCTGTTTTTT.